The 10 T cell receptor beta chains presented below share a single source sample, sequenced in a study of OX40 agonist ivuxolimab in advanced cancers. Only in-frame clones appear in the TCRdb table, and some are missing; sequencing was by immunoSEQ multiplex PCR. The sample lists about 80,000 clones, about 90% seen once, with approximately 8.6% in the top ten. The sequencing used CD4+ or CD8+ T cells sorted from blood, collected in a trial of the OX40 agonist ivuxolimab. These receptors originate from an adult with an advanced solid tumor such as melanoma, head and neck, liver or kidney cancer.

V gene TRBV27 combines with J gene TRBJ2-7, with 11 positions matching TRBD1. Trimming took 6 bases from V and 6 from J; bases not matched to a gene: 7. This CDR3 has 14 amino acids. The germline gives CDR1 MNHEY, CDR2 SMNVEV (reference sequence). CDR3 protein: CASSSGTGGFEQYF. In DNA form, the CDR3 reads TGTGCCAGCAGCAGCGGGACAGGGGGATTCGAGCAGTACTTC.

V and J are TRBV27 and TRBJ1-2, with D tentatively TRBD1 (6 bases). There are 13 residues in the CDR3. The V gene's germline CDR1 is MNHEY and CDR2 SMNVEV (reference sequence). V dropped 6 bases and J dropped 3 bases, with 11 bases sitting between them. The DNA of the CDR3 is TGTGCCAGCAGGATACAGGGAGACTATGGCTACACCTTC. Amino acids: CASRIQGDYGYTF.

The CDR3 is CASSQEKAGGLYEQYF. The CDR3 DNA is TGTGCCAGCAGCCAAGAAAAAGCGGGGGGGCTATACGAGCAGTACTTC. The chain uses TRBV4-2 and TRBJ2-7, with 10 positions matching TRBD2. Trimming removed 0 bases from V and 4 bases from J; junction bases left unmatched: 6. This CDR3 has 16 residues. The V gene's germline CDR1 is LGHNA and CDR2 YNFKEQ.

V and J are TRBV6-1 and TRBJ1-5; 9 nucleotides line up with TRBD1. J gave up 7 bases and V 4 bases, and 8 bases lay outside the gene matches. CDR1 and CDR2 (germline): MNHNS, SASEGT. The CDR3 runs to 15 residues. The CDR3 loop is CASSVGQGFRQPQHF. CDR3 DNA sequence: TGTGCCAGCAGTGTAGGACAGGGGTTCAGGCAGCCCCAGCATTTT.

This chain joins TRBV2 and TRBJ2-5, with D uncertain. Germline CDR1 is SNHLY and CDR2 is FYNNEI. Trimming removed 4 bases from V and 3 bases from J, with 15 bases in between. CDR3 length equals 15 residues. CDR3 protein: CASSGRPPMEETQYF. In DNA, the CDR3 is TGTGCCAGCAGTGGCAGGCCCCCTATGGAAGAGACCCAGTACTTC.

This chain connects TRBV27 to TRBJ2-5, with no clear D. The tail of the sequence fits TRBJ2-7 better, so the J call may be wrong. Germline loops: CDR1 MNHEY, CDR2 SMNVEV (reference sequence). The CDR3 runs 15 residues. In DNA, the CDR3 is TGTGCCAGCAGTTGGGTGGGCGGTCACTCCTACGAGCAGTACTTC. This gives the protein CASSWVGGHSYEQYF.

The CDR3 DNA reads as TGTGCCACCCAATGGGGGGCCTACAATGAGCAGTTCTTC. Translating gives CATQWGAYNEQFF. J is TRBJ2-1 and V is TRBV27, with a weak D call TRBD2 (6 bases). Looked up from germline, CDR1 is MNHEY and CDR2 is SMNVEV (reference sequence). The V gene lost 10 bases and the J gene lost 2 bases, with 12 bases spanning the gap. The CDR3 runs to 13 residues.

The V and J genes are TRBV27 and TRBJ1-2, with D possibly TRBD1 on 5 matching bases. V dropped 8 bases and J dropped 2 bases, with 12 bases sitting between them. Looked up from germline, CDR1 is MNHEY and CDR2 is SMNVEV (reference sequence). The CDR3 consists of 13 residues. In DNA form, the CDR3 reads TGTGCCAGCGGCTTTGGGACCAACTATGGCTACACCTTC. Translated: CASGFGTNYGYTF.

This chain uses TRBV11-2 with TRBJ1-5; the D gene is possibly TRBD1 (5 bases). The germline CDR1 and CDR2 sequences are SGHAT and FQNNGV. The CDR3 is 14 amino acids. Trimming removed 3 bases at V and 3 bases at J, with 9 bases between. In DNA, the CDR3 is TGTGCCAGCAGCTTTCCCGGGACCAATCAGCCCCAGCATTTT. This codes for CASSFPGTNQPQHF. Looking up the rest from reference TRBV11-2 and TRBJ1-5 gives the full variable domain: EAGVAQSPRYKIIEKRQSVAFWCNPISGHATLYWYQQILGQGPKLLIQFQNNGVVDDSQLPKDRFSAERLKGVDSTLKIQPAKLEDSAVYLCASSFPGTNQPQHFGDGTRLSIL.

V usage is TRBV7-6 and J usage is TRBJ2-7; 14 nucleotides line up with TRBD2. Germline CDR1 SGHVS, CDR2 FNYEAQ. V lost 5 bases to trimming and J lost 3 bases; unmatched junction nucleotides: 9. The CDR3 contains 17 residues. The CDR3 loop reads CASSGPGLAGARYEQYF. In DNA, the CDR3 is TGTGCCAGCAGCGGACCGGGACTAGCGGGGGCACGCTACGAGCAGTACTTC.